This T cell receptor (beta chain) derives from a study of Graves' ophthalmopathy and Graves' hyperthyroidism. Moderate-to-severe activity, CAS ≥3, NOSPECS ≥4 and duration under 3 months were recorded for donors with ophthalmopathy. Study-level findings and limits: As the model predicted ophthalmopathy progression, it achieved a sensitivity of 55% to 71% and a specificity of around 73%. Sensitivity reached 87.88% and specificity approximately 81% for a 13-signature model separating ophthalmopathy from stable hyperthyroidism.

Concerning this clonotype: Its antigen is currently unknown. The limits of the CDR3 on the DNA are not certain, so only TCRdb's listed CDR3 is given.

The CDR3 length is 14 residues, termini included. Per the germline V gene, CDR1 is SGDLS and CDR2 is YYNGEE. Scientists amplified the TCR beta CDR3 regions from RNA transcripts. Amplification began with first-round RT-PCR using HTBI primers, then second-round multiplex PCR was performed. A single record per CDR3 protein comes from TCRdb applying MiXCR to the multiplex PCR reads. The sample has over 650,000 distinct CDR3 sequences, more than 40% seen once. Material: peripheral blood. The TCR originated in an adult man with Graves' ophthalmopathy. This chain uses TRBV9 with TRBJ1-1; TRBD1 is the table's D call, not checked against the DNA. The CDR3 sequence is CASSVGAGTGRTFF.